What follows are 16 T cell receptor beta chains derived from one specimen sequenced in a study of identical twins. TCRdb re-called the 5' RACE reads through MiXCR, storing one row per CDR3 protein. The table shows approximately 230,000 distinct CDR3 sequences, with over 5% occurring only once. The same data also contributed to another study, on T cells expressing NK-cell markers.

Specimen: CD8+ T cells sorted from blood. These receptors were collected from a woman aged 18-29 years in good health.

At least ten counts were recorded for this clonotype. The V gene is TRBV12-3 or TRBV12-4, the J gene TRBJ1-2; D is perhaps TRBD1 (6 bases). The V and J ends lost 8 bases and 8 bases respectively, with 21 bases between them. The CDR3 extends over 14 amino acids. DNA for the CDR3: TGTGCCAGCGTAGCGGGGGGCGAGGAGAGGGGCTACACCTTC. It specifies CASVAGGEERGYTF.

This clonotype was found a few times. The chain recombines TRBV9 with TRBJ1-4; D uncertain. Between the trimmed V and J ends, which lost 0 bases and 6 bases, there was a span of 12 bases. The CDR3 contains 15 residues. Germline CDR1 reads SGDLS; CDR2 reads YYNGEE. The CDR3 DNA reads TGTGCCAGCAGCGTAGAACCTTCTCAGGATGAAAAACTGTTTTTT. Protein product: CASSVEPSQDEKLFF.

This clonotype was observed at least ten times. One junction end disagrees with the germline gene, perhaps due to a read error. The DNA for the CDR3 is TGTGCCAGCAGCCAAGGGCGGGGAAACACTGAAGCTTTCTTT. It yields the protein CASSQGRGNTEAFF. The chain employs TRBV4-1 and TRBJ1-1; D gene unclear. This CDR3 is built from 14 residues. The germline V gene encodes CDR1 MGHRA and CDR2 YSYEKL.

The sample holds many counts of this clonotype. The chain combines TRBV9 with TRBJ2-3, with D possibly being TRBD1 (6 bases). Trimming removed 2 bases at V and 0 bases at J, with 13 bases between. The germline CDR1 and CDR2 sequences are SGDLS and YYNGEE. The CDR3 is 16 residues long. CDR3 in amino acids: CASSVYGTTSTDTQYF. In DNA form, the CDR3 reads TGTGCCAGCAGCGTGTACGGGACAACCAGCACAGATACGCAGTATTTT.

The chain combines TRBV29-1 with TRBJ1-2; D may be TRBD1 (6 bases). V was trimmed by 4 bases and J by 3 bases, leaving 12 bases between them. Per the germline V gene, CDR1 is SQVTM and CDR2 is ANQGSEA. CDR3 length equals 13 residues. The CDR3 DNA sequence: TGCAGCGTTGTCTCAGGGGAAGACTATGGCTACACCTTC. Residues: CSVVSGEDYGYTF.

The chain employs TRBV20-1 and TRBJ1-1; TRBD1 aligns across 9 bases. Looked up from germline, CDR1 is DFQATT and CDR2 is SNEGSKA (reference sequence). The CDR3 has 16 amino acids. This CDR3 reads CRCRTDRGMANTEAFF. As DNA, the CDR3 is TGCAGATGTAGAACCGACAGGGGGATGGCGAACACTGAAGCTTTCTTT.

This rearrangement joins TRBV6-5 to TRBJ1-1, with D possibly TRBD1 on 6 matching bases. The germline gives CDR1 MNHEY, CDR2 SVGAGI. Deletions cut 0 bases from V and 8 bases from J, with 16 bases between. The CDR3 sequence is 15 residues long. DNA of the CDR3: TGTGCCAGCAGTTACTCGACGGGGGCTGTGGGGGAAGCTTTCTTT. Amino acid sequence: CASSYSTGAVGEAFF.

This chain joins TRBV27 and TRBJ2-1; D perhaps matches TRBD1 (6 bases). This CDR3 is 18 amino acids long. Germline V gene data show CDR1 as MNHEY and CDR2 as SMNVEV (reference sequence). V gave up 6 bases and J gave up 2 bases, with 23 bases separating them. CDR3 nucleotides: TGTGCCAGCAGACCCGACTACGGCGTAAAGGGGGCCTACAATGAGCAGTTCTTC. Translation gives CASRPDYGVKGAYNEQFF.

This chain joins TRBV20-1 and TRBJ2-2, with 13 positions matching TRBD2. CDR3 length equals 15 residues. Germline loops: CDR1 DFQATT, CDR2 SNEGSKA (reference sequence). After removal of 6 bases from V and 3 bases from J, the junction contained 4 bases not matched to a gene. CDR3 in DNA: TGCAGTGCGCCGACTAGCGGGAGGTACACCGGGGAGCTGTTTTTT. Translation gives CSAPTSGRYTGELFF.

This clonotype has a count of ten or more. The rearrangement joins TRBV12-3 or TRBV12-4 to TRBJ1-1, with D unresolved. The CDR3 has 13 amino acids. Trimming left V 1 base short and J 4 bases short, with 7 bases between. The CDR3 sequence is CASSLGEGTEAFF. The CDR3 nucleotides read TGTGCCAGCAGTTTAGGGGAGGGCACTGAAGCTTTCTTT.

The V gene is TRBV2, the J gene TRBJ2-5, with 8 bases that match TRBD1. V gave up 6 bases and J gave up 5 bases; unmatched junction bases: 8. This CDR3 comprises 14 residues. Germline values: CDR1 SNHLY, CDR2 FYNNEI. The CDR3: CASRDHRGEETQYF. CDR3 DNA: TGTGCCAGCAGAGACCACAGGGGGGAGGAGACCCAGTACTTC.

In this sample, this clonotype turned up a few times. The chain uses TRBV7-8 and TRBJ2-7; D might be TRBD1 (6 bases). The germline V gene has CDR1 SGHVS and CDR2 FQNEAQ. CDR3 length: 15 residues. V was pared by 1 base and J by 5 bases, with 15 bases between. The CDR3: CASSLEPGQSDEQYF. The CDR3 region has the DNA TGTGCCAGCAGCTTAGAGCCGGGACAATCCGACGAGCAGTACTTC.

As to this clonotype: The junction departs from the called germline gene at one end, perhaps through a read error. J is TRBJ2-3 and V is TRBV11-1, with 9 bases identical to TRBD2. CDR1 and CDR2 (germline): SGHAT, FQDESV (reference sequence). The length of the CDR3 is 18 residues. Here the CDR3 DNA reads TGTGCCGGCAGCTTGGCGGTCCTAGCGGGACTTAGCACAGATACGCAGTATTTT. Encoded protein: CAGSLAVLAGLSTDTQYF.

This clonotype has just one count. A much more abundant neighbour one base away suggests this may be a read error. CDR3 coding DNA: TGTGCCAGCAGCCCACGTCGGGGTATAGCGGGAAATGAAGGGCCCCATGAGCAGTTCTTC. It codes for CASSPRRGIAGNEGPHEQFF. This sequence joins TRBV9 and TRBJ2-1, with 8 bases fitting TRBD2. The CDR3 covers 20 residues. CDR1 is SGDLS, CDR2 YYNGEE, per germline. V was clipped by 4 bases and J by 8 bases; unmatched bases: 26.

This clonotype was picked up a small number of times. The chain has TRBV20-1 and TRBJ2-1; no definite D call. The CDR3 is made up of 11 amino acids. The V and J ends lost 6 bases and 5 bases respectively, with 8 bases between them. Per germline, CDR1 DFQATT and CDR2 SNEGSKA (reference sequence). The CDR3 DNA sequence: TGCAGTGCCAAACCTCACAATGAGCAGTTCTTC. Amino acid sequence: CSAKPHNEQFF.

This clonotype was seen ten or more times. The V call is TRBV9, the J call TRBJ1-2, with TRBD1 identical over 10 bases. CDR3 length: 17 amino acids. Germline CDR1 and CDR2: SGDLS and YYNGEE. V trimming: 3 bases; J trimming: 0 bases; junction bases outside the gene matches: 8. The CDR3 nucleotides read TGTGCCAGCAGCGCCCCACGGACAGGGGGTACTAACTATGGCTACACCTTC. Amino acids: CASSAPRTGGTNYGYTF.